The 19 T cell receptor beta chains reported below all come from one sample, sequenced in a study of CD4 T cells in relation to SARS-CoV-2 and coronaviruses. The unexposed donors gave CD4+ T cells in about 2011-2019, prior to COVID-19. Isolation of CD4+ T cells took place after roughly nine days in culture. These receptors have no identified antigens. TCRdb's copy holds only in-frame clones and misses some; the assay was immunoSEQ multiplex PCR. Here the sample spans about 24,000 clones, around 74% being singletons. Sequenced material: CD4+ T cells from PBMCs, cultured in vitro. The source is a human donor in good health.

The chain has TRBV18 and TRBJ2-3; the match to TRBD1 covers 9 bases. The germline gives CDR1 KGHSH, CDR2 LQKENI. After removal of 4 bases from V and 3 bases from J, the junction contained 8 bases not matched to a gene. The CDR3 extends over 16 amino acids. CDR3 nucleotides: TGTGCCAGCTCACGCCTACAGGGGGCGACGACAGATACGCAGTATTTT. It codes for CASSRLQGATTDTQYF.

The V gene is TRBV18, the J gene TRBJ2-3; 7 bases fit TRBD1. The CDR3 consists of 15 residues. The junction had 6 bases not matched to a gene; V was cut back by 6 bases and J by 0 bases. Germline CDR1 KGHSH, CDR2 LQKENI. CDR3 in amino acids: CASSRGQPSTDTQYF. The CDR3 DNA reads as TGTGCCAGCTCCCGGGGACAGCCGAGCACAGATACGCAGTATTTT.

V and J are TRBV28 and TRBJ1-3; D unclear. V was trimmed by 2 bases and J by 0 bases, leaving 8 bases between them. The CDR3 has 15 amino acids. CDR1 is MDHEN, CDR2 SYDVKM, per germline. The CDR3 is CASSLPGISGNTIYF. CDR3 bases: TGTGCCAGCAGTTTACCGGGAATCTCTGGAAACACCATATATTTT.

The chain recombines TRBV5-8 with TRBJ2-2; no clear D. The V gene's germline CDR1 is SGHTS and CDR2 YDEGEE. The CDR3 sequence is 16 residues long. The V end lost 4 bases, the J end lost 3 bases, and 16 bases lay between the germline ends. CDR3 region: CASSPGRTWDTGELFF. CDR3 nucleotide sequence: TGTGCCAGCAGCCCGGGCCGCACATGGGACACCGGGGAGCTGTTTTTT.

This CDR3 is CSASGDRVAIHEQYF. The CDR3, as DNA: TGCAGTGCTAGTGGGGACAGGGTAGCTATCCACGAGCAGTACTTC. The V and J genes are TRBV20-1 and TRBJ2-7; 9 bases align to TRBD1. The CDR3 has 15 residues. V was clipped by 3 bases and J by 5 bases; unmatched bases: 11. CDR1 is DFQATT and CDR2 is SNEGSKA in the germline V gene (reference sequence).

V gene TRBV6-2 or TRBV6-3 combines with J gene TRBJ1-1; the D is unclear. V was pared by 5 bases and J by 3 bases, with 4 bases between. The CDR3 is 11 amino acids. CDR1 is MNHEY, CDR2 SVGEGT, per germline. As DNA, the CDR3 is TGTGCCAGCAGTCCGGACACTGAAGCTTTCTTT. It specifies CASSPDTEAFF.

This sequence joins TRBV20-1 and TRBJ2-6; the D is unclear. The germline gives CDR1 DFQATT, CDR2 SNEGSKA (reference sequence). There are 14 residues in the CDR3. Trimming stripped 3 bases from V and 2 bases from J, with 8 bases between. The CDR3 is CSASAVPGANVLTF. For the CDR3, the DNA is TGCAGTGCTAGTGCGGTTCCTGGGGCCAACGTCCTGACTTTC.

This chain uses TRBV9 with TRBJ2-1; TRBD2 aligns across 11 bases. CDR1 is SGDLS and CDR2 is YYNGEE in the germline V gene. CDR3 length equals 15 residues. J lost 4 bases, V lost 3 bases, and 3 bases had no gene match. CDR3 sequence (DNA): TGTGCCAGCAGCGCGACTAGCGGGGTTTACAATGAGCAGTTCTTC. Amino acids: CASSATSGVYNEQFF.

The chain couples TRBV5-6 to TRBJ1-2; TRBD1 might be the D (5 bases). The CDR3 is made up of 15 amino acids. Germline CDR1 reads SGHDT; CDR2 reads YYEEEE. Between the trimmed V and J ends, which lost 4 bases and 4 bases, there was a span of 17 bases. CDR3 in amino acids: CASSPDLDTPYGYTF. The CDR3 nucleotides are TGTGCCAGCAGCCCGGACCTGGACACACCCTATGGCTACACCTTC.

V usage is TRBV7-3 and J usage is TRBJ2-1; TRBD2 matches at 8 bases. Germline trimming cut 6 bases from V and 7 bases from J; bases unmatched to any gene: 11. Germline CDR1 reads SGHTA; CDR2 reads FQGTGA. The CDR3 runs 15 residues. The CDR3 sequence: CASSRGGGPVNEQFF. CDR3 bases: TGTGCCAGCAGTCGGGGGGGAGGGCCTGTTAATGAGCAGTTCTTC.

The rearrangement uses TRBV10-3 and TRBJ2-7, with 7 positions matching TRBD1. CDR3 length: 14 residues. The V gene end was trimmed by 4 bases and the J gene end by 4 bases; junction bases not matched to a gene: 7. In germline, CDR1 is ENHRY, CDR2 SYGVKD. For the CDR3, the DNA is TGTGCCATCAGTGTAGGGGGCGTAGGATACGAGCAGTACTTC. Protein sequence: CAISVGGVGYEQYF.

The V gene is TRBV6-5, the J gene TRBJ2-7; 9 nucleotides agree with TRBD1. Unmatched junction bases numbered 10, after V lost 10 bases and J lost 3 bases. The CDR3 totals 14 residues. Germline assignment: CDR1 MNHEY and CDR2 SVGAGI. The DNA of the CDR3 is TGTGCCACCACGAGGGGACAGGGTGTCTACGAGCAGTACTTC. Translation gives CATTRGQGVYEQYF.

CDR3 sequence reads: CASSASGRDNEQFF. The CDR3 nucleotides read TGTGCCAGCAGCGCGAGCGGGAGGGACAATGAGCAGTTCTTC. This rearrangement joins TRBV13 to TRBJ2-1, with 10 positions matching TRBD2. The CDR3 has 14 residues. The ends lost 5 bases at V and 5 bases at J; junction bases unmatched: 3. Germline V CDR1 and CDR2: PRHDT, FYEKMQ (reference sequence).

V and J are TRBV4-2 and TRBJ2-1; D perhaps matches TRBD1 (5 bases). Trimming removed 1 base from V and 5 bases from J, with 18 bases in between. The CDR3 spans 17 residues. Germline V gene data show CDR1 as LGHNA and CDR2 as YNFKEQ. The DNA of the CDR3 is TGTGCCAGCAGCCAAGCAGGGTTGATAATGTTGGACAATGAGCAGTTCTTC. Its translation is CASSQAGLIMLDNEQFF.

V is TRBV27 and J is TRBJ1-1; TRBD1 matches at 9 bases. Germline V gene sequence: CDR1 MNHEY, CDR2 SMNVEV (reference sequence). The ends lost 6 bases at V and 11 bases at J; junction bases unmatched: 10. The CDR3 runs 13 residues. CDR3 sequence: CASRSPYRGHAFF. In DNA form, the CDR3 reads TGTGCCAGCAGGAGCCCATACAGGGGGCATGCTTTCTTT.

The sample holds one count of this clone. The chain carries TRBV18 and TRBJ2-7, with 7 bases identical to TRBD1. The CDR3 has 15 amino acids. V dropped 4 bases and J dropped 3; count of bases not matched to a gene: 9. CDR1 and CDR2 (germline): KGHSH, LQKENI. The CDR3 region has the DNA TGTGCCAGCTCACGGGGACAGTGGGGCAGCTACGAGCAGTACTTC. It codes for CASSRGQWGSYEQYF. The whole variable domain, filled in from reference TRBV18 and TRBJ2-7, reads NAGVMQNPRHLVRRRGQEARLRCSPMKGHSHVYWYRQLPEEGLKFMVYLQKENIIDESGMPKERFSAEFPKEGPSILRIQQVVRGDSAAYFCASSRGQWGSYEQYFGPGTRLTVT.

The genes are TRBV14 and TRBJ2-5, with a possible D match to TRBD2 (5 bases). The CDR3 extends over 15 amino acids. CDR1 SGHDN and CDR2 FVKESK come from the germline V gene. With 0 bases removed from V and 4 bases from J, the gap between germline ends came to 12 bases. The CDR3 reads CASSQDTAGGETQYF. The CDR3 nucleotides read TGTGCCAGCAGCCAAGATACGGCAGGAGGAGAGACCCAGTACTTC.

The gene calls are TRBV2 and TRBJ2-7; the D is unclear. The ends were cut back, 6 bases at V and 0 bases at J, with 3 bases in the middle. The CDR3 extends over 11 amino acids. Germline CDR1 reads SNHLY; CDR2 reads FYNNEI. DNA for the CDR3: TGTGCCAGCAGATACTCCTACGAGCAGTACTTC. This gives the protein CASRYSYEQYF.

The chain carries TRBV5-1 and TRBJ2-4, with D unresolved. Trimming shortened V by 4 bases and J by 0 bases, and 5 bases separated the two germline ends. Germline V lookup: CDR1 SGHRS, CDR2 YFSETQ. The CDR3 is made up of 13 amino acids. The chain's CDR3 is CASSDLAKNIQYF. The CDR3 DNA sequence: TGCGCCAGCAGCGACTTAGCCAAAAACATTCAGTACTTC.